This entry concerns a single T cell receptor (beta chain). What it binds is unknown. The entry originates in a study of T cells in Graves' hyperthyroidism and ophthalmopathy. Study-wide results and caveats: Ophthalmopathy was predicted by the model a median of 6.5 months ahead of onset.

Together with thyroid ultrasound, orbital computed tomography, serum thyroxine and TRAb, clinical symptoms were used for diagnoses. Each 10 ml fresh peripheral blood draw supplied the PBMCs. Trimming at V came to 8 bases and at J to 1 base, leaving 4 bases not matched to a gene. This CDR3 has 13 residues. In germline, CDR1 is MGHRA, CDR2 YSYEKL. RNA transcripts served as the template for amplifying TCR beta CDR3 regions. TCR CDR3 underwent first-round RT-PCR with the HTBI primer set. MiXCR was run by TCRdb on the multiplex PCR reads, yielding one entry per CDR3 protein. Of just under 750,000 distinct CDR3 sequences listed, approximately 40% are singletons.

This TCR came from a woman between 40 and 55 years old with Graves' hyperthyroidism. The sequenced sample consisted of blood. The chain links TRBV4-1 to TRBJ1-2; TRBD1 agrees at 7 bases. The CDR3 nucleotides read TGCGCCAGCCGCCGGGACAGTAACTATGGCTACACCTTC. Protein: CASRRDSNYGYTF.